These 5 T cell receptor beta chains share one sample of origin, sequenced in a study of regulatory T cells in long-lasting Graves disease. The time point here: persistent/refractory GD, antithyroid drugs over 5 years with positive TRAb. Making the TCR library involved RNA that had been extracted from PBMCs. Construction of TCR beta libraries relied on iRepertoire HTBI primers and on Arm-PCR targeting CDR3 regions. Each CDR3 protein gets one entry after TCRdb re-called the multiplex PCR reads with MiXCR. The repertoire holds around 400,000 distinct CDR3 sequences, with roughly 25% as singletons. Sequencing used peripheral blood mononuclear cells (PBMCs), obtained when the disease was refractory, from a patient treated with antithyroid drugs. These receptors were taken from a woman aged 40 to 49 with Graves disease.

V is TRBV7-9 and J is TRBJ2-5; D is possibly TRBD1 (6 bases). Germline V gene lookup returns CDR1 SEHNR and CDR2 FQNEAQ (reference sequence). The CDR3 totals 14 residues. V shed 3 bases and J shed 3 bases, with 11 bases lying between them. CDR3 sequence: CASSFGTLKETQYF. The CDR3 DNA sequence: TGTGCCAGCAGCTTCGGGACACTTAAAGAGACCCAGTACTTC.

This clonotype was counted many times. The chain joins TRBV28 to TRBJ2-4; D gene unclear. Trimming stripped 2 bases from V and 1 base from J, with 12 bases between. The germline V gene encodes CDR1 MDHEN and CDR2 SYDVKM. This CDR3 contains 16 residues. The CDR3 DNA sequence: TGTGCCAGCAGTTTAGGACCTACCGGGGCCAAAAACATTCAGTACTTC. It encodes CASSLGPTGAKNIQYF.

There are a few counts of this clonotype. The J gene is TRBJ1-2, the V gene TRBV29-1; D is uncertain. V was cut by 2 bases and J by 5 bases, with 12 bases left in between. Germline V gene data show CDR1 as SQVTM and CDR2 as ANQGSEA. There are 13 residues in the CDR3. CDR3 sequence reads: CSVEFVEAYGYTF. The DNA of the CDR3 is TGCAGCGTTGAATTTGTTGAGGCTTATGGCTACACCTTC.

Ten or more counts support this clonotype. This chain's CDR3 is CASTRQGPGYTF. The DNA of the CDR3 is TGTGCCAGCACTAGACAGGGGCCTGGCTACACCTTC. The chain employs TRBV6-1 and TRBJ1-2, with 8 bases aligning to TRBD1. CDR1 is MNHNS and CDR2 is SASEGT in the germline V gene. CDR3 size: 12 residues. After removal of 7 bases from V and 7 bases from J, the junction contained 5 bases not matched to a gene.

This chain joins TRBV5-6 and TRBJ1-1, with no clear D. This CDR3 has 13 amino acids. V lost 1 base and J 5 bases, leaving 9 bases between the germline ends. Looked up from germline, CDR1 is SGHDT and CDR2 is YYEEEE. CDR3 region: CASSLKQRTEAFF. The CDR3 nucleotides read TGTGCCAGCAGCTTGAAGCAAAGGACTGAAGCTTTCTTT. Full variable domain (rest looked up from reference TRBV5-6 and TRBJ1-1): DAGVTQSPTHLIKTRGQQVTLRCSPKSGHDTVSWYQQALGQGPQFIFQYYEEEERQRGNFPDRFSGHQFPNYSSELNVNALLLGDSALYLCASSLKQRTEAFFGQGTRLTVV.